The 26 T cell receptor beta chains below all came from one sample that was sequenced in a study of OX40 agonist ivuxolimab in advanced cancers. Assay used: immunoSEQ multiplex PCR; TCRdb lists only in-frame clones, some missing. The data show fewer than 200,000 clones, roughly 94% seen once. Sequences were derived from CD4+ or CD8+ T cells sorted from blood, sampled in a trial of the OX40 agonist ivuxolimab. All receptors derive from an adult with an advanced solid tumor such as melanoma, head and neck, liver or kidney cancer.

This chain links TRBV28 with TRBJ2-6, with D possibly being TRBD2 (5 bases). The V end was cut by 1 base, the J end by 0 bases, with 13 bases between. Germline V CDR1 and CDR2: MDHEN, SYDVKM. There are 18 residues in the CDR3. CDR3 in amino acids: CASSLSGIGNSGANVLTF. The CDR3 nucleotides read TGTGCCAGCAGTTTATCGGGGATAGGCAACTCTGGGGCCAACGTCCTGACTTTC.

The chain joins TRBV11-2 to TRBJ2-1, with TRBD2 matching 12 bases. The CDR3 runs to 15 residues. CDR1 and CDR2 from the germline V gene are SGHAT and FQNNGV. Trimming at V came to 5 bases and at J to 8 bases, leaving 7 bases not matched to a gene. This CDR3 reads CASSRPGLAGDEQFF. The CDR3 DNA reads TGTGCCAGCAGCCGACCGGGACTAGCGGGCGATGAGCAGTTCTTC.

The V call is TRBV28, the J call TRBJ2-5; D remains unclear. The better agreement between TRBJ2-7 and the DNA end casts doubt on the J call. In germline, CDR1 is MDHEN, CDR2 SYDVKM. The CDR3 consists of 12 residues. The chain's CDR3 is CAEEHAAYEQYF. In DNA form, the CDR3 reads TGTGCCGAGGAACACGCCGCCTACGAGCAGTACTTC.

The chain joins TRBV28 to TRBJ2-7; possibly TRBD1 for D (6 bases). V was clipped by 7 bases and J by 4 bases, with 11 bases between them. The CDR3 is 12 amino acids. The germline V gene has CDR1 MDHEN and CDR2 SYDVKM. The CDR3 region is CASNTGSYEQYF. The CDR3, as DNA: TGTGCCAGCAATACAGGGTCATACGAGCAGTACTTC.

The chain couples TRBV5-6 to TRBJ1-5, with D unresolved. Trimming removed 1 base from V and 0 bases from J, with 8 bases in between. The CDR3 has 15 amino acids. Germline CDR1 and CDR2: SGHDT and YYEEEE. The CDR3 spells CASSLWGYSNQPQHF. The CDR3 DNA reads as TGTGCCAGCAGCTTGTGGGGTTATAGCAATCAGCCCCAGCATTTT.

This clone showed up just once. The chain carries TRBV4-3 and TRBJ1-5; no clear D. The V end was cut by 0 bases, the J end by 1 base, with 7 bases between. Germline V gene lookup returns CDR1 LGHNA and CDR2 YSLEER. This CDR3 region has 15 residues. The CDR3 protein is CASSQDWNSNQPQHF. CDR3 bases: TGCGCCAGCAGCCAAGATTGGAACAGCAATCAGCCCCAGCATTTT.

V usage is TRBV5-1 and J usage is TRBJ1-5; 9 bases line up with TRBD1. CDR3 length: 15 residues. Germline V gene sequence: CDR1 SGHRS, CDR2 YFSETQ. J gave up 7 bases and V 3 bases, and 8 bases lay outside the gene matches. In DNA, the CDR3 is TGCGCCAGCAGCTCCGGTACAGGGGGCGGGCAGCCCCAGCATTTT. Encoded protein: CASSSGTGGGQPQHF.

The V gene is TRBV6-1, the J gene TRBJ2-7; a weak D match, TRBD1 (7 bases). This CDR3 comprises 15 residues. Germline V lookup: CDR1 MNHNS, CDR2 SASEGT. V lost 6 bases to trimming and J lost 3 bases, with 18 bases between them. The DNA for the CDR3 is TGTGCCAGCAGCTTTAACAGGGGAGGAGGCTACGAGCAGTACTTC. Encoded protein: CASSFNRGGGYEQYF.

This sequence joins TRBV25-1 and TRBJ1-2; 11 positions agree with TRBD1. The length of the CDR3 is 15 residues. In germline, CDR1 is MGHDK, CDR2 SYGVNS. Unmatched junction bases numbered 13, after V lost 6 bases and J lost 10 bases. Written as DNA, the CDR3 is TGTGCCAGCAGCAAATCCGGGACAGGGGGTGCGCTCTACACCTTC. This codes for CASSKSGTGGALYTF.

The chain couples TRBV27 to TRBJ1-2; D ambiguous. This CDR3 comprises 13 residues. Germline V gives CDR1 MNHEY, CDR2 SMNVEV (reference sequence). Deletions cut 5 bases from V and 5 bases from J, with 12 bases between. The CDR3 reads CASSVTRDYGYTF. CDR3 nucleotide sequence: TGTGCCAGCAGTGTCACCCGAGATTATGGCTACACCTTC.

The chain employs TRBV18 and TRBJ1-2; unclear D gene. The V and J ends lost 1 base and 3 bases respectively, with 12 bases between them. The CDR3 is 15 amino acids. Germline CDR1 KGHSH, CDR2 LQKENI. Here the CDR3 DNA reads TGTGCCAGCTCACCACAGACCGACGGCGACTATGGCTACACCTTC. This translates into CASSPQTDGDYGYTF.

The rearrangement joins TRBV6-5 to TRBJ1-6; D gene unclear. The CDR3 is made up of 15 amino acids. Germline CDR1 MNHEY, CDR2 SVGAGI. V was pared by 2 bases and J by 4 bases, with 9 bases between. This chain's CDR3 is CASSYGELYNSPLHF. DNA of the CDR3: TGTGCCAGCAGTTACGGGGAATTATATAATTCACCCCTCCACTTT.

The chain couples TRBV15 to TRBJ2-7; D is unclear. The CDR3 has 15 residues. Germline V gives CDR1 LNHNV, CDR2 YYDKDF (reference sequence). With 0 bases removed from V and 6 bases from J, the gap between germline ends came to 15 bases. The CDR3 spells CATSRDATRVSEQYF. Here the CDR3 DNA reads TGTGCCACCAGCAGAGATGCGACCAGAGTCTCCGAGCAGTACTTC. The complete variable domain, with remaining parts taken from reference TRBV15 and TRBJ2-7, reads DAMVIQNPRYQVTQFGKPVTLSCSQTLNHNVMYWYQQKSSQAPKLLFHYYDKDFNNEADTPDNFQSRRPNTSFCFLDIRSPGLGDTAMYLCATSRDATRVSEQYFGPGTRLTVT.

The chain carries TRBV13 and TRBJ2-1; 12 bases line up with TRBD2. Germline loops: CDR1 PRHDT, CDR2 FYEKMQ (reference sequence). The CDR3 has 16 residues. The ends lost 3 bases at V and 5 bases at J; junction bases unmatched: 5. CDR3 sequence reads: CASSFTSGRYHNEQFF. The CDR3, as DNA: TGTGCCAGCAGCTTTACTAGCGGGAGGTACCACAATGAGCAGTTCTTC.

The DNA of the CDR3 is TGTGCCAGCAGCTTCGGGACGGCCTTTAATGAAAAACTGTTTTTT. Protein: CASSFGTAFNEKLFF. V usage is TRBV7-9 and J usage is TRBJ1-4; tentative D call: TRBD1 (5 bases). The V end lost 3 bases, the J end lost 4 bases, and 12 bases lay between the germline ends. This CDR3 is 15 amino acids long. From germline, CDR1 is SEHNR and CDR2 FQNEAQ (reference sequence).

The gene calls are TRBV27 and TRBJ2-3; 8 nucleotides agree with TRBD2. The CDR3 length is 14 residues. Germline V CDR1 and CDR2: MNHEY, SMNVEV (reference sequence). V lost 5 bases to trimming and J lost 4 bases; unmatched junction nucleotides: 5. The CDR3 loop is CASSPTSGADTQYF. DNA of the CDR3: TGTGCCAGCAGTCCTACTAGCGGAGCAGATACGCAGTATTTT.

The chain carries TRBV7-2 and TRBJ2-2, with 7 bases fitting TRBD2. This CDR3 is built from 16 residues. Germline trimming cut 3 bases from V and 0 bases from J; bases unmatched to any gene: 4. Germline V gene lookup returns CDR1 SGHTA and CDR2 FQGNSA. The CDR3 loop is CASSLGLLTNTGELFF. Here the CDR3 DNA reads TGTGCCAGCAGCTTGGGACTACTCACGAACACCGGGGAGCTGTTTTTT.

The rearrangement links TRBV18 to TRBJ2-7; the D gene could be TRBD1 or TRBD2 (6 bases each). The CDR3 covers 14 residues. Trimming shortened V by 3 bases and J by 6 bases, and 15 bases separated the two germline ends. Germline CDR1 KGHSH, CDR2 LQKENI. The CDR3 nucleotides are TGTGCCAGCTCACCGCGTCCGGGGGCCCTCGAGCAGTACTTC. As protein: CASSPRPGALEQYF.

The V and J genes are TRBV5-4 and TRBJ1-6; a weak D match, TRBD1 (6 bases). This CDR3 has 15 residues. Germline assignment: CDR1 SGHNT and CDR2 YYREEE (reference sequence). V lost 3 bases to trimming and J lost 7 bases, with 14 bases between them. CDR3 DNA sequence: TGTGCCAGCAGCTCCCTGGGTAGGGGGAATTCACCCCTCCACTTT. Translation gives CASSSLGRGNSPLHF.

This clone showed up just once. The V and J genes are TRBV18 and TRBJ1-1, with a weak D call TRBD1 (5 bases). V lost 6 bases and J lost 1, with 9 bases in between. The CDR3 runs to 13 residues. CDR1 and CDR2 (germline): KGHSH, LQKENI. CDR3 in amino acids: CASSLRENTEAFF. In nucleotides, the CDR3 is TGTGCCAGCTCTCTCAGGGAGAACACTGAAGCTTTCTTT.

CDR3 in amino acids: CASSSTGVPYSNQPQHF. CDR3 nucleotide sequence: TGTGCCAGCAGTTCCACAGGGGTGCCCTATAGCAATCAGCCCCAGCATTTT. The V and J genes are TRBV27 and TRBJ1-5, with TRBD1 matching over 7 bases. The CDR3 runs 17 residues. The ends lost 4 bases at V and 0 bases at J; junction bases unmatched: 9. Germline V gene data show CDR1 as MNHEY and CDR2 as SMNVEV (reference sequence).

This clone appeared once. This chain links TRBV18 with TRBJ2-3; 9 bases line up with TRBD1. The CDR3 has 17 amino acids. Germline V gene lookup returns CDR1 KGHSH and CDR2 LQKENI. The J segment lost 6 bases and the V segment lost 6 bases, leaving 16 bases of the junction unmatched. CDR3 sequence reads: CASSSRRGQGGLDTQYF. For the CDR3, the DNA is TGTGCCAGCTCTTCAAGGAGGGGACAGGGAGGTTTGGATACGCAGTATTTT.

V is TRBV5-1 and J is TRBJ2-3; a possible D gene is TRBD2 (6 bases). This CDR3 is built from 15 residues. The germline V gene has CDR1 SGHRS and CDR2 YFSETQ. Trimming removed 0 bases from V and 6 bases from J, with 14 bases in between. CDR3 in DNA: TGCGCCAGCAGCTTGGCCCTAGCGCGTGCGGATACGCAGTATTTT. Its translation: CASSLALARADTQYF.

This chain uses TRBV6-6 with TRBJ2-7; D not resolved. This CDR3 spans 14 amino acids. Trimming stripped 6 bases from V and 4 bases from J, with 16 bases between. From germline, CDR1 is MNHNY and CDR2 SVGAGI (reference sequence). CDR3 in amino acids: CASRPTVAGYEQYF. The CDR3 nucleotides are TGTGCCAGCAGACCCACGGTGGCTGGGTACGAGCAGTACTTC.

This chain links TRBV11-2 with TRBJ2-5; 15 bases map to TRBD2. Germline loops: CDR1 SGHAT, CDR2 FQNNGV. The CDR3 has 16 residues. V dropped 5 bases and J dropped 2; count of bases not matched to a gene: 3. The CDR3 DNA follows: TGTGCCAGCAGCCCGGGACTAGCGGGGGGACAAGAGACCCAGTACTTC. It is translated as CASSPGLAGGQETQYF.

The chain has TRBV9 and TRBJ2-3; possible D gene TRBD2, 6 bases. The CDR3 extends over 16 amino acids. Trimming took off 3 bases at V and 3 bases at J, with 17 bases between the two ends. CDR1 and CDR2 (germline): SGDLS, YYNGEE. CDR3 loop: CASSGGTGVGTDTQYF. The DNA for the CDR3 is TGTGCCAGCAGCGGGGGGACGGGGGTAGGAACAGATACGCAGTATTTT.